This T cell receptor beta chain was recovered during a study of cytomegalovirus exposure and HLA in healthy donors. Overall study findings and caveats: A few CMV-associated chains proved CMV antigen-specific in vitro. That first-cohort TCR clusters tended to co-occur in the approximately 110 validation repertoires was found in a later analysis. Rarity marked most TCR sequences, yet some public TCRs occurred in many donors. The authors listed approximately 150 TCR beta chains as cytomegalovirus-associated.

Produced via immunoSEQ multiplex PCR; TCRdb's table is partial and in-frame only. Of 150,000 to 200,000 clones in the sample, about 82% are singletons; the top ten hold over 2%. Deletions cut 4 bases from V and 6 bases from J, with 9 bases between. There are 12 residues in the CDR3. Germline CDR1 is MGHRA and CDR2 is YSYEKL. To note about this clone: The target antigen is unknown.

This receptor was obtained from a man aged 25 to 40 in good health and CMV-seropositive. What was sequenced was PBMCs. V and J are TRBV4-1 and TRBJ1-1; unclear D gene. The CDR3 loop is CASSRPGSEAFF. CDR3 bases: TGCGCCAGCAGCCGACCCGGGTCTGAAGCTTTCTTT.